This record looks at one T cell receptor beta chain sequence and its context. The data are from a study of memory CD4+ T cells and cytomegalovirus serostatus. TCRdb's copy holds only in-frame clones and misses some; the assay was immunoSEQ multiplex PCR. The repertoire holds 30,000 to 50,000 clones, over 60% seen once, with 0.7% to 0.8% in the top ten. The sort gate was single viable CD3+CD4+CD8-CD45RO+ cells for memory CD4+ T cells. Between the trimmed V and J ends, which lost 5 bases and 4 bases, there was a span of 11 bases. This CDR3 comprises 13 residues. The V gene's germline CDR1 is SEHNR and CDR2 FQNEAQ (reference sequence).

The specimen sequenced was memory CD4+ T cells from blood. This TCR was recovered from an adult in good health and CMV-seronegative. This sequence joins TRBV7-9 and TRBJ1-1; tentatively, D is TRBD1 (5 bases). CDR3 in DNA: TGTGCCAGCAGCCTTAGCCAGGGCACTGAAGCTTTCTTT. It codes for CASSLSQGTEAFF.